The 18 T cell receptor beta chains presented below share a single source sample, sequenced in a study of T cell changes during pregnancy in multiple sclerosis. Data came from immunoSEQ multiplex PCR; TCRdb stores just in-frame clones and leaves some out. The sample holds 75,000 to 90,000 clones, 85% to 95% seen once. The sample consisted of CD4+ T cells from peripheral blood mononuclear cells, taken before pregnancy. The receptors stem from a female donor with multiple sclerosis, enrolled in a pregnancy study.

This clone was seen more than once but under ten times. This chain connects TRBV19 to TRBJ1-1; tentatively, D is TRBD1 (6 bases). Germline lookup yields CDR1 LNHDA and CDR2 SQIVND (reference sequence). Between the trimmed V and J ends, which lost 6 bases and 1 base, there was a span of 9 bases. This CDR3 comprises 13 residues. CDR3 region: CASRTRGNTEAFF. CDR3 coding DNA: TGTGCCAGTAGGACCAGGGGGAACACTGAAGCTTTCTTT.

The V call is TRBV9, the J call TRBJ2-1; 12 bases match TRBD2. V lost 4 bases, J lost 7 bases, and 9 bases stayed unmatched. CDR3 length: 16 residues. CDR1 is SGDLS and CDR2 is YYNGEE in the germline V gene. DNA of the CDR3: TGTGCCAGCAGCCCTAGACTAGCGGGAGTCTCAAATGAGCAGTTCTTC. Residues: CASSPRLAGVSNEQFF. Full variable domain (outside the CDR3, taken from reference TRBV9 and TRBJ2-1): DSGVTQTPKHLITATGQRVTLRCSPRSGDLSVYWYQQSLDQGLQFLIQYYNGEERAKGNILERFSAQQFPDLHSELNLSSLELGDSALYFCASSPRLAGVSNEQFFGPGTRLTVL.

The V and J genes are TRBV6-6 and TRBJ1-2, with TRBD1 matching 10 bases. CDR1 MNHNY and CDR2 SVGAGI come from the germline V gene (reference sequence). Trimming cost V 10 bases and J 13 bases; bases outside gene matches: 12. The CDR3 runs to 12 residues. The CDR3 loop is CATSGTGAASTF. DNA of the CDR3: TGTGCCACTTCCGGGACAGGGGCCGCCAGCACCTTC.

The chain combines TRBV7-9 with TRBJ1-1; D might be TRBD1 (5 bases). The CDR3 contains 15 residues. Germline V gene lookup returns CDR1 SEHNR and CDR2 FQNEAQ (reference sequence). The V and J ends lost 5 bases and 2 bases respectively, with 15 bases between them. CDR3 amino acids: CASSPGMWLNTEAFF. The CDR3 region has the DNA TGTGCCAGCAGCCCAGGGATGTGGCTCAACACTGAAGCTTTCTTT. The full variable domain, in which reference TRBV7-9 and TRBJ1-1 provide the parts outside the CDR3, is DTGVSQNPRHKITKRGQNVTFRCDPISEHNRLYWYRQTLGQGPEFLTYFQNEAQLEKSRLLSDRFSAERPKGSFSTLEIQRTEQGDSAMYLCASSPGMWLNTEAFFGQGTRLTVV.

The chain employs TRBV30 and TRBJ2-3, with D unclear. The V end was cut by 3 bases, the J end by 5 bases, with 15 bases between. Per the germline V gene, CDR1 is GTSNPN and CDR2 is SVGIG (reference sequence). The CDR3 is 14 residues long. The CDR3 DNA reads as TGTGCCTGGAGCCCCCTTGACTGGGTAGATACGCAGTATTTT. Its protein is CAWSPLDWVDTQYF.

This chain joins TRBV2 and TRBJ2-6; 15 positions agree with TRBD2. V lost 6 bases, J lost 1 base, and 4 bases stayed unmatched. From germline, CDR1 is SNHLY and CDR2 FYNNEI. This CDR3 comprises 18 residues. CDR3 bases: TGTGCCAGCAGGGGTGGACTAGCGGGGGGGTCTGGGGCCAACGTCCTGACTTTC. Amino acid sequence: CASRGGLAGGSGANVLTF.

The rearrangement joins TRBV27 to TRBJ2-5; TRBD2 matches at 9 bases. J gave up 2 bases and V 6 bases, and 7 bases lay outside the gene matches. This CDR3 has 15 residues. Germline V gene data show CDR1 as MNHEY and CDR2 as SMNVEV (reference sequence). CDR3 nucleotides: TGTGCCAGCAGGGCAATGCTAGCGGGGCAAGAGACCCAGTACTTC. This codes for CASRAMLAGQETQYF.

This clone was recorded once. The chain links TRBV6-5 to TRBJ2-7, with TRBD2 as a possible D gene (5 bases). This CDR3 is built from 14 residues. Germline CDR1 is MNHEY and CDR2 is SVGAGI. The V end lost 2 bases, the J end lost 2 bases, and 10 bases lay between the germline ends. The CDR3 is CASSYGETTYEQYF. The CDR3 DNA reads as TGTGCCAGCAGTTACGGGGAGACCACCTACGAGCAGTACTTC.

The CDR3 is CAISHPGQLGTEAFF. In nucleotides, the CDR3 is TGTGCCATCAGTCATCCGGGACAGCTAGGCACTGAAGCTTTCTTT. The chain uses TRBV10-3 and TRBJ1-1, with 7 bases fitting TRBD1. The germline gives CDR1 ENHRY, CDR2 SYGVKD. The V and J ends lost 5 bases and 4 bases, in that order; junction bases with no gene match: 10. The CDR3 spans 15 residues.

The gene calls are TRBV2 and TRBJ1-1; D uncertain. Germline assignment: CDR1 SNHLY and CDR2 FYNNEI. This CDR3 contains 15 residues. V was pared by 1 base and J by 7 bases, with 16 bases between. CDR3 amino acids: CASSEGATVQSEAFF. CDR3 DNA: TGTGCCAGCAGTGAAGGGGCGACGGTTCAAAGTGAAGCTTTCTTT.

This sequence joins TRBV14 and TRBJ1-1; perhaps TRBD1 as D (6 bases). Germline-derived CDR1 and CDR2 are SGHDN and FVKESK. This CDR3 comprises 15 residues. Trimming removed 4 bases from V and 1 base from J, with 13 bases in between. Here the CDR3 DNA reads TGTGCCAGCAGCCTCCGGGACACCCGGAACACTGAAGCTTTCTTT. Residues: CASSLRDTRNTEAFF.

J is TRBJ1-1 and V is TRBV28; D possibly corresponds to TRBD1 (6 bases). Germline V gives CDR1 MDHEN, CDR2 SYDVKM. The V and J ends lost 2 bases and 1 base respectively, with 8 bases between them. The CDR3 extends over 14 amino acids. The CDR3 DNA reads as TGTGCCAGCAGTTTAGGACAGCAGAACACTGAAGCTTTCTTT. Its protein is CASSLGQQNTEAFF.

Written as DNA, the CDR3 is TGTGCCTGGAGCTCCGGGACAGGGGTCGGCTACACCTTC. Translating gives CAWSSGTGVGYTF. The rearrangement links TRBV30 to TRBJ1-2, with 10 bases aligning to TRBD1. The CDR3 contains 13 residues. CDR1 and CDR2 (germline): GTSNPN, SVGIG (reference sequence). The ends lost 3 bases at V and 8 bases at J; junction bases unmatched: 6.

V and J are TRBV7-7 and TRBJ2-1, with a possible D match to TRBD1 (5 bases). Germline loops: CDR1 SSHAT, CDR2 FNYEAQ (reference sequence). The V and J ends lost 0 bases and 8 bases respectively, with 11 bases between them. The CDR3 has 14 amino acids. The CDR3 region has the DNA TGTGCCAGCAGCTTAGCCTCGGAAGGGGATGAGCAGTTCTTC. Protein product: CASSLASEGDEQFF. Full variable domain (missing parts from reference TRBV7-7 and TRBJ2-1): GAGVSQSPRYKVTKRGQDVTLRCDPISSHATLYWYQQALGQGPEFLTYFNYEAQPDKSGLPSDRFSAERPEGSISTLTIQRTEQRDSAMYRCASSLASEGDEQFFGPGTRLTVL.

This clone came up a few times. This chain links TRBV19 with TRBJ1-1; D not certain. Trimming stripped 7 bases from V and 5 bases from J, with 14 bases between. The CDR3 consists of 13 residues. Germline CDR1 and CDR2: LNHDA and SQIVND (reference sequence). The CDR3 reads CASKPAGITEAFF. DNA for the CDR3: TGTGCCAGTAAACCGGCCGGGATTACTGAAGCTTTCTTT. Looking up the rest from reference TRBV19 and TRBJ1-1 gives the full variable domain: DGGITQSPKYLFRKEGQNVTLSCEQNLNHDAMYWYRQDPGQGLRLIYYSQIVNDFQKGDIAEGYSVSREKKESFPLTVTSAQKNPTAFYLCASKPAGITEAFFGQGTRLTVV.

The chain couples TRBV30 to TRBJ1-1; D is perhaps TRBD1 (6 bases). This CDR3 is 14 amino acids long. The germline V and J ends were trimmed by 2 bases and 9 bases, with 19 bases remaining between them. Germline V lookup: CDR1 GTSNPN, CDR2 SVGIG (reference sequence). The CDR3 protein is CAWSLPGTSTKAFF. The DNA of the CDR3 is TGTGCCTGGAGTCTACCCGGGACAAGTACAAAAGCTTTCTTT.

The chain carries TRBV27 and TRBJ2-7; 11 bases match TRBD2. With V trimmed by 3 bases and J by 4 bases, 5 bases remained unmatched. In germline, CDR1 is MNHEY, CDR2 SMNVEV (reference sequence). The CDR3 is 15 amino acids. The CDR3 sequence: CASSFTGTSGYEQYF. The CDR3 DNA reads as TGTGCCAGCAGTTTTACCGGGACTAGCGGATACGAGCAGTACTTC.

The V and J genes are TRBV7-6 and TRBJ1-3, with a weak D call TRBD1 (6 bases). Trimming took off 5 bases at V and 4 bases at J, with 12 bases between the two ends. Germline CDR1 and CDR2: SGHVS and FNYEAQ. The CDR3 totals 14 residues. The CDR3 DNA reads TGTGCCAGCAGCCCTCAGGGGTCCGGAAACACCATATATTTT. This gives the protein CASSPQGSGNTIYF.